This section outlines one T cell receptor beta chain sequence together with its context. This sample was taken from a study of blood T cell repertoires in COVID-19. Study-wide context: PBMCs, B-cell-depleted T cells, or T cells provided the cDNA or gDNA that made up the material.

The germline gives CDR1 MNHNS, CDR2 SASEGT. V was cut by 3 bases and J by 0 bases, with 6 bases left in between. The CDR3 covers 14 residues. The table came from immunoSEQ multiplex PCR; TCRdb's copy has only in-frame clones and leaves some out. The top ten hold under 7.5% of the sample, which has approximately 35,000 clones, roughly 85% seen once. Sequenced sample: peripheral blood. This TCR was sampled from a man aged 55 to 70 with active COVID-19. The rearrangement links TRBV6-1 to TRBJ2-4, with TRBD1 as a possible D gene (5 bases). The CDR3 spells CASSDGAAKNIQYF. CDR3 bases: TGTGCCAGCAGTGATGGGGCAGCCAAAAACATTCAGTACTTC.